This entry lists 31 T cell receptor beta chains sequenced from one sample in a study of metastatic and nonmetastatic thyroid tumors. Each patient went into thyroid surgery without having received any treatment. TCRdb re-analyzed the PCR reads using MiXCR. This sample has over 8,500 clones, with roughly 31% found just once. The sequencing input was adjacent normal tissue. Receptors were obtained from a female donor with papillary thyroid cancer or a benign thyroid nodule (not recorded which). Some clones in this sample may be carry-over from other donors' samples.

V is TRBV7-2 and J is TRBJ2-1, with D perhaps matching TRBD2 (5 bases). Germline V gene sequence: CDR1 SGHTA, CDR2 FQGNSA. V was pared by 0 bases and J by 7 bases, with 13 bases between. CDR3 length: 15 residues. The CDR3 loop is CASSLAGDAVNEQFF. In DNA form, the CDR3 reads TGTGCCAGCAGCTTAGCGGGAGATGCTGTAAATGAGCAGTTCTTC. Full variable domain (remainder filled in from reference TRBV7-2 and TRBJ2-1): GAGVSQSPSNKVTEKGKDVELRCDPISGHTALYWYRQSLGQGLEFLIYFQGNSAPDKSGLPSDRFSAERTGGSVSTLTIQRTQQEDSAVYLCASSLAGDAVNEQFFGPGTRLTVL.

CDR3 protein: CSAPGVSTDTQYF. Here the CDR3 DNA reads TGCAGTGCCCCCGGGGTTTCCACAGATACGCAGTATTTT. The chain links TRBV20-1 to TRBJ2-3; D is possibly TRBD2 (5 bases). V lost 6 bases to trimming and J lost 2 bases, with 12 bases between them. CDR3 length: 13 residues. Germline values: CDR1 DFQATT, CDR2 SNEGSKA (reference sequence).

The V gene is TRBV7-8, the J gene TRBJ2-7; D might be TRBD1 or TRBD2, each matching 7 bases. Trimming shortened V by 6 bases and J by 3 bases, and 27 bases separated the two germline ends. CDR1 and CDR2 (germline): SGHVS, FQNEAQ. The CDR3 is 18 amino acids. CDR3 residues: CASSLAAGSRGGLYEQYF. The CDR3 DNA sequence: TGTGCCAGCAGTTTGGCGGCGGGGAGCAGGGGGGGGCTCTACGAGCAGTACTTC.

This rearrangement joins TRBV5-1 to TRBJ2-7, with 9 bases matching TRBD2. CDR1 is SGHRS and CDR2 is YFSETQ in the germline V gene. V was pared by 3 bases and J by 5 bases, with 9 bases of the junction left unmatched. There are 15 residues in the CDR3. CDR3 sequence reads: CASSSTSGGSNEQYF. The DNA for the CDR3 is TGCGCCAGCAGCTCGACTAGCGGAGGGTCGAACGAGCAGTACTTC.

This clone qualifies as large (0.1 to 1%). The chain links TRBV12-3 or TRBV12-4 to TRBJ2-2; 14 bases map to TRBD2. The CDR3 runs to 16 residues. The ends lost 7 bases at V and 8 bases at J; junction bases unmatched: 9. The CDR3 coding sequence is TGTGCCAGCATCCTGGGACTAGCGGGAGAGGGAGGGGAGCTGTTTTTT. It yields the protein CASILGLAGEGGELFF.

This chain links TRBV6-2 or TRBV6-3 with TRBJ2-7, with D possibly being TRBD2 (6 bases). This CDR3 comprises 16 residues. V shed 7 bases and J shed 7 bases, with 26 bases lying between them. Germline V lookup: CDR1 MNHEY, CDR2 SVGEGT. CDR3 protein: CASTTAPGLAGNEQYF. Written as DNA, the CDR3 is TGTGCCAGCACGACCGCGCCGGGACTTGCGGGAAATGAGCAGTACTTC.

The rearrangement joins TRBV10-3 to TRBJ2-3; possibly TRBD2 for D (5 bases). CDR1 ENHRY and CDR2 SYGVKD come from the germline V gene. V lost 2 bases to trimming and J lost 1 base, with 10 bases between them. There are 15 residues in the CDR3. CDR3 sequence: CAISEVGGRTDTQYF. CDR3 DNA: TGTGCCATCAGTGAGGTCGGCGGGCGCACAGATACGCAGTATTTT.

This chain links TRBV7-9 with TRBJ2-7; D gene unclear. Deletions cut 4 bases from V and 4 bases from J, with 5 bases between. CDR1 SEHNR and CDR2 FQNEAQ come from the germline V gene (reference sequence). The CDR3 totals 11 residues. DNA for the CDR3: TGTGCCAGCAGCTCGACTTACGAGCAGTACTTC. This gives the protein CASSSTYEQYF.

A few counts support this clone. The chain carries TRBV6-1 and TRBJ2-7; D remains ambiguous. V was pared by 7 bases and J by 3 bases, with 16 bases between. Germline assignment: CDR1 MNHNS and CDR2 SASEGT. The CDR3 extends over 14 amino acids. The CDR3 region has the DNA TGTGCCAGCATTCGGCAAGGCACAGTCTACGAGCAGTACTTC. Its protein product is CASIRQGTVYEQYF.

CDR3 sequence (DNA): TGTGCCAGCAGAAGACTAGCGGGCGGCGCGGATACGCAGTATTTT. Translating gives CASRRLAGGADTQYF. This chain uses TRBV11-1 with TRBJ2-3; TRBD2 matches 10 bases. The CDR3 length is 15 residues. Germline V gives CDR1 SGHAT, CDR2 FQDESV (reference sequence). V gave up 6 bases and J gave up 6 bases; unmatched junction bases: 9. Filled out from reference TRBV11-1 and TRBJ2-3, the complete variable domain reads EAEVAQSPRYKITEKSQAVAFWCDPISGHATLYWYRQILGQGPELLVQFQDESVVDDSQLPKDRFSAERLKGVDSTLKIQPAELGDSAMYLCASRRLAGGADTQYFGPGTRLTVL.

Note on this clone: One end of the junction varies from germline; a read error may be responsible. This chain connects TRBV2 to TRBJ1-2; TRBD1 aligns across 7 bases. CDR3 length equals 14 residues. CDR1 is SNHLY and CDR2 is FYNNEI in the germline V gene. For the CDR3, the DNA is TGTGCCAGCAGTGCACAGGGGCCGACCTATGGAAACAGCTTC. The encoded protein is CASSAQGPTYGNSF.

The chain uses TRBV12-3 or TRBV12-4 and TRBJ2-1; 8 bases agree with TRBD2. Trimming removed 6 bases from V and 10 bases from J; junction bases left unmatched: 5. The CDR3 is made up of 12 amino acids. The DNA for the CDR3 is TGTGCCAGCAGACATGCGGGGGGCGAGCAGTTCTTC. The encoded protein is CASRHAGGEQFF.

This clone has just a few counts. The chain couples TRBV2 to TRBJ2-7; tentatively, D is TRBD2 (5 bases). The germline gives CDR1 SNHLY, CDR2 FYNNEI. This CDR3 has 11 residues. Trimming left V 3 bases short and J 10 bases short, with 10 bases between. CDR3 sequence (DNA): TGTGCCAGCAGTGACGGGGTCAGCCAGTACTTC. It encodes CASSDGVSQYF.

The chain joins TRBV11-2 to TRBJ2-3; 10 nucleotides match TRBD2. The V segment lost 0 bases and the J segment 6 bases; nucleotides outside the gene matches: 6. From germline, CDR1 is SGHAT and CDR2 FQNNGV. This CDR3 region has 16 residues. The CDR3 protein is CASSLDGAGGSDTQYF. CDR3 DNA: TGTGCCAGCAGCTTAGATGGAGCGGGGGGGTCGGATACGCAGTATTTT. Variable domain in full (rest from reference TRBV11-2 and TRBJ2-3): EAGVAQSPRYKIIEKRQSVAFWCNPISGHATLYWYQQILGQGPKLLIQFQNNGVVDDSQLPKDRFSAERLKGVDSTLKIQPAKLEDSAVYLCASSLDGAGGSDTQYFGPGTRLTVL.

The gene calls are TRBV25-1 and TRBJ1-6; D perhaps matches TRBD1 (5 bases). Trimming took off 6 bases at V and 2 bases at J, with 29 bases between the two ends. Germline loops: CDR1 MGHDK, CDR2 SYGVNS. The CDR3 has 21 amino acids. Written as DNA, the CDR3 is TGTGCCAGCAGGACCTTGTTTAACATCGCTCGGAGGGGCCCCTATAATTCACCCCTCCACTTT. Protein sequence: CASRTLFNIARRGPYNSPLHF.

This clone was detected ten times or more. The chain combines TRBV27 with TRBJ2-1; 12 bases line up with TRBD2. Germline V gene lookup returns CDR1 MNHEY and CDR2 SMNVEV (reference sequence). After removal of 7 bases from V and 4 bases from J, the junction contained 8 bases not matched to a gene. The CDR3 runs 16 residues. CDR3 in amino acids: CASKTSGTSGYNEQFF. The CDR3, as DNA: TGTGCCAGCAAGACCTCCGGGACTAGCGGGTACAATGAGCAGTTCTTC.

Regarding this clone: Possible read error: a much larger clone is one base away. The chain couples TRBV6-1 to TRBJ1-2; the D gene is possibly TRBD1 (5 bases). The V gene lost 8 bases and the J gene lost 9 bases, with 19 bases spanning the gap. This CDR3 is built from 13 residues. Germline CDR1 reads MNHNS; CDR2 reads SASEGT. In DNA form, the CDR3 reads TGTGCCAGCGTAGGGGTCGACAAGTATTGCTACACCTTC. Translation: CASVGVDKYCYTF.

By share of the sample, this clone is medium-sized. CDR3 in amino acids: CATARDRVDTQYF. Here the CDR3 DNA reads TGTGCCACCGCCCGGGACAGGGTGGATACGCAGTATTTT. The V gene is TRBV15, the J gene TRBJ2-3, with 9 bases lining up with TRBD1. V trimming: 8 bases; J trimming: 6 bases; junction bases outside the gene matches: 6. This CDR3 is built from 13 residues. Germline CDR1 is LNHNV and CDR2 is YYDKDF (reference sequence).

This clone was detected a few times. DNA of the CDR3: TGTGCCAGCAGCTTAACTTACAGGGGCTCCTATAATTCACCCCTCCACTTT. Encoded protein: CASSLTYRGSYNSPLHF. The V gene is TRBV6-5, the J gene TRBJ1-6; TRBD1 agrees at 7 bases. From germline, CDR1 is MNHEY and CDR2 SVGAGI. Losses at the gene ends were 6 bases for V and 0 bases for J; bases not matched to a gene: 8. CDR3 size: 17 residues.

This clone appeared a few times. The rearrangement uses TRBV20-1 and TRBJ2-7, with TRBD2 matching 7 bases. The ends lost 0 bases at V and 3 bases at J; junction bases unmatched: 5. The CDR3 extends over 14 amino acids. Germline V gives CDR1 DFQATT, CDR2 SNEGSKA (reference sequence). CDR3 nucleotides: TGCAGTGCTAGAGACCAGACTAGCAGCTACGAGCAGTACTTC. It yields the protein CSARDQTSSYEQYF.

This clone came up a few times. The V gene is TRBV4-1, the J gene TRBJ2-1, with 7 bases fitting TRBD2. The CDR3 runs 15 residues. V was pared by 2 bases and J by 7 bases, with 8 bases of the junction left unmatched. Germline-derived CDR1 and CDR2 are MGHRA and YSYEKL. CDR3 amino acids: CASSQPRRGRNEQFF. The CDR3 DNA reads TGCGCCAGCAGCCAACCAAGGCGGGGGAGAAATGAGCAGTTCTTC.

In the case of this clone: This likely comes from a read error, as the CDR3 has no conserved phenylalanine or tryptophan at its end. The chain joins TRBV7-6 to TRBJ2-2; TRBD1 is a possible D gene (6 bases). V lost 5 bases and J 4 bases, leaving 17 bases between the germline ends. The length of the CDR3 is 16 residues. CDR1 is SGHVS and CDR2 is FNYEAQ in the germline V gene. The CDR3, as DNA: TGTGCCAGCAGCCAGGGATGGGGGCGCAGCACCGGGGAGCTGTTTCTT. Amino acid sequence: CASSQGWGRSTGELFL.

The chain couples TRBV6-1 to TRBJ2-3, with D hard to call. V shed 6 bases and J shed 0 bases, with 13 bases lying between them. CDR3 length: 15 amino acids. Per the germline V gene, CDR1 is MNHNS and CDR2 is SASEGT. The chain's CDR3 is CASRERESSTDTQYF. The CDR3 nucleotides read TGTGCCAGCAGAGAGCGTGAGTCCAGCACAGATACGCAGTATTTT.

This clone is medium-sized (0.01 to 0.1%). Its ends do not fully match the called genes, so a read error is possible. Other nucleotide sequences in the sample specify the same CDR3. This chain links TRBV20-1 with TRBJ2-7; TRBD1 matches 7 bases. In germline, CDR1 is DFQATT, CDR2 SNEGSKA (reference sequence). The CDR3 length is 15 residues. The CDR3 spells CSARNRDRVPYEQYF. The CDR3 DNA sequence: TGTAGTGCTAGGAATCGTGACAGGGTGCCCTACGAGCAGTACTTC.

The sample holds a few counts of this clone. The V gene is TRBV6-2 or TRBV6-3, the J gene TRBJ2-1; no reliable D call. Looked up from germline, CDR1 is MNHEY and CDR2 is SVGEGT. V was clipped by 9 bases and J by 10 bases, with 34 bases between them. The CDR3 totals 18 residues. The CDR3 region has the DNA TGTGCCAGTTCCCCCCGGAAAGGGTATGAGGTCCTAATAAGGGAGCAGTTCTTC. Amino acids: CASSPRKGYEVLIREQFF.

This clone came up many times. The chain carries TRBV2 and TRBJ1-4; D is ambiguous. Germline V gene sequence: CDR1 SNHLY, CDR2 FYNNEI. The CDR3 is made up of 13 amino acids. V lost 11 bases and J lost 8, with 18 bases in between. The CDR3 DNA follows: TGTGCCGGCTCCTATACCGTAGGGGAAAAACTGTTTTTT. It specifies CAGSYTVGEKLFF. Combining the CDR3 with reference TRBV2 and TRBJ1-4 gives the whole variable domain EPEVTQTPSHQVTQMGQEVILRCVPISNHLYFYWYRQILGQKVEFLVSFYNNEISEKSEIFDDQFSVERPDGSNFTLKIRSTKLEDSAMYFCAGSYTVGEKLFFGSGTQLSVL.

A few counts support this clone. This chain connects TRBV6-2 or TRBV6-3 to TRBJ2-1, with 7 bases that match TRBD2. V was pared by 0 bases and J by 5 bases, with 4 bases of the junction left unmatched. The CDR3 contains 15 residues. Germline assignment: CDR1 MNHEY and CDR2 SVGEGT. In DNA, the CDR3 is TGTGCCAGCAGTTACTCAAGAGGGAGGGACAATGAGCAGTTCTTC. Translating it yields CASSYSRGRDNEQFF.

This clone has more than one count but fewer than ten. The gene calls are TRBV4-1 and TRBJ1-6, with a possible D match to TRBD1 (5 bases). The CDR3 is 14 amino acids. V dropped 0 bases and J dropped 10 bases, with 10 bases sitting between them. CDR1 is MGHRA, CDR2 YSYEKL, per germline. CDR3: CASSQDREWSPLHF. In DNA, the CDR3 is TGCGCCAGCAGCCAAGACAGGGAATGGTCACCCCTCCACTTT.

This rearrangement joins TRBV20-1 to TRBJ1-2, with TRBD1 matching 8 bases. In germline, CDR1 is DFQATT, CDR2 SNEGSKA (reference sequence). J was trimmed by 2 bases and V by 7 bases; bases with no gene match: 12. The CDR3 is made up of 15 amino acids. CDR3: CSVHPTQGANYGYTF. The CDR3 region has the DNA TGCAGTGTCCATCCTACTCAGGGGGCAAACTATGGCTACACCTTC.

This clone is medium-sized in the sample. This sequence joins TRBV29-1 and TRBJ2-1; the D is unclear. The CDR3 runs to 10 residues. Between the trimmed V and J ends, which lost 4 bases and 8 bases, there was a span of 6 bases. The germline CDR1 and CDR2 sequences are SQVTM and ANQGSEA. CDR3 nucleotides: TGCAGCGTTGTGCAGCATGAGCAGTTCTTC. It specifies CSVVQHEQFF.

This clone was recorded a few times. V is TRBV6-1 and J is TRBJ2-3; D is ambiguous. Between the trimmed V and J ends, which lost 4 bases and 0 bases, there was a span of 8 bases. The CDR3 is 14 residues long. The germline V gene encodes CDR1 MNHNS and CDR2 SASEGT. The CDR3 region is CASSASSSTDTQYF. DNA for the CDR3: TGTGCCAGCAGTGCCAGCTCAAGCACAGATACGCAGTATTTT.